Listed here are 18 T cell receptor beta chains from one sample, sequenced in a study of tumor and adjacent non-tumor tissue in lung cancer. RNA was extracted from bulk tissue without any cell sorting. The library came from three nested PCR rounds adapted from ARM-PCR protocols. TCRdb fed the multiplex PCR reads into MiXCR, producing one record per CDR3 protein. The table has some 84,000 distinct CDR3 sequences, 61% seen once. Sequencing was done on a sample of lung tumor tissue. Receptors were obtained from a man between 65 and 85 years old with non-small cell lung cancer.

In regard to this clonotype: At one end the junction does not follow the germline gene, possibly because of a read error. This chain connects TRBV13 to TRBJ2-7; 9 bases map to TRBD1. Germline V CDR1 and CDR2: PRHDT, FYEKMQ (reference sequence). This CDR3 region has 15 residues. The CDR3 sequence is CASRFRDREGYEQYF. CDR3 in DNA: TGTGCCAGCAGATTCCGGGACAGGGAAGGATACGAACAGTACTTC.

This clonotype appeared many times. V gene TRBV29-1 combines with J gene TRBJ1-3; 7 positions agree with TRBD1. CDR1 and CDR2 from the germline V gene are SQVTM and ANQGSEA. The CDR3 contains 12 residues. V was pared by 6 bases and J by 8 bases, with 7 bases of the junction left unmatched. CDR3 nucleotide sequence: TGCAGCGTCGGGACAGACGTAGACACCATATATTTT. Its protein product is CSVGTDVDTIYF.

This clonotype was observed a single time. The chain couples TRBV15 to TRBJ2-3, with D unresolved. Trimming stripped 0 bases from V and 10 bases from J, with 14 bases between. The CDR3 contains 14 residues. Germline CDR1 is LNHNV and CDR2 is YYDKDF (reference sequence). The CDR3 sequence: CATSRDLVTVPQYF. CDR3 DNA: TGTGCCACCAGCAGAGATCTAGTAACGGTTCCGCAGTATTTT. Complete variable domain (other parts from reference TRBV15 and TRBJ2-3): DAMVIQNPRYQVTQFGKPVTLSCSQTLNHNVMYWYQQKSSQAPKLLFHYYDKDFNNEADTPDNFQSRRPNTSFCFLDIRSPGLGDTAMYLCATSRDLVTVPQYFGPGTRLTVL.

On this clonotype itself: This may arise from a read error, as a much more abundant clone is one base away. The chain employs TRBV5-4 and TRBJ2-7; D call uncertain. Germline V gene data show CDR1 as SGHNT and CDR2 as YYREEE (reference sequence). The CDR3 runs 17 residues. CDR3 protein: CASSYPDQGPLSYEQHF. CDR3 in DNA: TGTGCCAGCAGCTACCCAGATCAAGGGCCTCTCTCCTACGAGCAGCACTTC.

In regard to this clonotype: The germline gene is not matched at one end of the junction; a read error may be the cause. The chain is built from TRBV20-1 and TRBJ2-4, with 9 bases identical to TRBD1. The CDR3 totals 13 residues. CDR1 DFQATT and CDR2 SNEGSKA come from the germline V gene (reference sequence). CDR3 sequence (DNA): TGCAGTGCTGGACAGGGGACTGAAAACATTAAGTACTTC. This sequence encodes CSAGQGTENIKYF.

Notes on this clonotype: Mismatch with germline at one junction end may stem from a read error. The V and J genes are TRBV29-1 and TRBJ2-3; weak D call: TRBD2 (6 bases). The CDR3 spans 13 residues. Per germline, CDR1 SQVTM and CDR2 ANQGSEA. CDR3 residues: CNVADGSGDTQYF. The CDR3 nucleotides read TGCAACGTTGCGGACGGGAGTGGAGATACGCAGTATTTT.

Of note for this clonotype: Germline and junction disagree at one end, which may indicate a read error. The chain employs TRBV4-1 and TRBJ2-1; the D gene could be TRBD1 or TRBD2 (5 bases each). The CDR3 has 15 amino acids. Germline CDR1 and CDR2: MGHRA and YSYEKL. CDR3 loop: CASSQERGSYNGQFF. The CDR3, as DNA: TGCGCCAGTAGCCAGGAACGGGGCTCCTACAATGGGCAGTTCTTC.

The chain carries TRBV4-1 and TRBJ2-5; D possibly corresponds to TRBD1 (5 bases). This CDR3 spans 15 amino acids. The V end lost 1 base, the J end lost 8 bases, and 17 bases lay between the germline ends. Germline CDR1 is MGHRA and CDR2 is YSYEKL. The chain's CDR3 is CASSQVVSRDDTQYF. CDR3 in DNA: TGCGCCAGCAGCCAAGTGGTTAGCAGGGATGATACCCAGTACTTC.

Notes on this clonotype: It is likely a read error, because the conserved phenylalanine at the end of the CDR3 is missing. The CDR3 spells CASSQALRGNTEAFL. Here the CDR3 DNA reads TGTGCCAGCAGCCAAGCTCTCCGGGGGAACACTGAAGCTTTCCTC. The J gene is TRBJ1-1, the V gene TRBV14, with no clear D. V was clipped by 1 base and J by 1 base, with 10 bases between them. Germline CDR1 reads SGHDN; CDR2 reads FVKESK. The CDR3 loop spans 15 amino acids.

This clonotype came up a few times. The J gene is TRBJ2-2, the V gene TRBV6-5, with TRBD1 matching 8 bases. The V and J ends lost 5 bases and 9 bases, in that order; junction bases with no gene match: 5. CDR3 length: 13 amino acids. Germline-derived CDR1 and CDR2 are MNHEY and SVGAGI. CDR3 nucleotide sequence: TGTGCCAGCAGTGGGCAGGGGGCCTGGGAGCTGTTTTTT. The encoded protein is CASSGQGAWELFF.

This clonotype was recorded many times. The chain is built from TRBV20-1 and TRBJ1-1; no clear D. The CDR3 has 14 amino acids. CDR1 is DFQATT, CDR2 SNEGSKA, per germline (reference sequence). V was clipped by 6 bases and J by 1 base, with 15 bases between them. The CDR3 is CSAISVRKNTEAFF. The CDR3, as DNA: TGCAGTGCCATATCTGTTCGGAAGAACACTGAAGCTTTCTTT.

Concerning this clonotype itself: Relative to the germline gene, one junction end is altered; a read error may explain this. The chain is built from TRBV5-1 and TRBJ1-6; D may be TRBD1 (5 bases). The germline CDR1 and CDR2 sequences are SGHRS and YFSETQ. The CDR3 covers 18 residues. CDR3 loop: CASSTAGTESSYSSPLHF. CDR3 in DNA: TGCGCCAGCAGCACAGCCGGGACCGAGAGCTCCTATAGTTCACCCCTCCACTTT. The full variable domain, in which reference TRBV5-1 and TRBJ1-6 provide the parts outside the CDR3, is KAGVTQTPRYLIKTRGQQVTLSCSPISGHRSVSWYQQTPGQGLQFLFEYFSETQRNKGNFPGRFSGRQFSNSRSEMNVSTLELGDSALYLCASSTAGTESSYSSPLHFGNGTRLTVT.

There are many counts of this clonotype. The J gene is TRBJ2-3, the V gene TRBV4-1; tentative D call: TRBD2 (5 bases). Germline loops: CDR1 MGHRA, CDR2 YSYEKL. Trimming left V 1 base short and J 3 bases short, with 14 bases between. This CDR3 has 16 residues. The CDR3 reads CASSQVSIRGTDTQYF. The CDR3 nucleotides read TGCGCCAGCAGCCAAGTCTCGATAAGAGGGACAGATACGCAGTATTTT.

Only one count was recorded for this clonotype. The junction shows a germline mismatch at one end, possibly a read error. The rearrangement uses TRBV5-1 and TRBJ2-7, with D possibly matching TRBD1 (6 bases). Germline CDR1 and CDR2: SGHRS and YFSETQ. This CDR3 is built from 14 residues. The CDR3 reads CASSLVPGAREQCF. DNA for the CDR3: TGCGCCAGCAGCTTGGTGCCAGGGGCACGTGAGCAGTGCTTC.

This clonotype was picked up many times. The chain recombines TRBV20-1 with TRBJ2-1; D is tentatively TRBD1 or TRBD2 (5 bases each). Germline V gives CDR1 DFQATT, CDR2 SNEGSKA (reference sequence). The CDR3 covers 14 residues. Trimming stripped 3 bases from V and 0 bases from J, with 9 bases between. The CDR3 DNA follows: TGCAGTGCTAGCCGGGGCTTCTCCTACAATGAGCAGTTCTTC. Translated, it gives CSASRGFSYNEQFF.

Notes on this clonotype: This may stem from a read error, because a much larger clone lies one nucleotide away. The CDR3 loop is CASSRAYRVSTEAFF. DNA of the CDR3: TGCGCCAGCAGCCGAGCGTATAGGGTCAGCACTGAAGCTTTCTTT. The chain couples TRBV4-1 to TRBJ1-1, with D unresolved. CDR1 and CDR2 from the germline V gene are MGHRA and YSYEKL. Trimming removed 4 bases from V and 4 bases from J, with 16 bases in between. This CDR3 spans 15 amino acids.

This clonotype has more than one count but fewer than ten. This clone may be a read error of a much larger clone one base away. The chain is built from TRBV6-5 and TRBJ2-3; 9 positions agree with TRBD2. This CDR3 is 15 amino acids long. Germline CDR1 reads MNHEY; CDR2 reads SVGAGI. The CDR3 is CAGSYSIAGADTQYF. In nucleotides, the CDR3 is TGTGCCGGCAGTTACTCGATAGCGGGAGCAGATACGCAGTATTTT.

The rearrangement uses TRBV29-1 and TRBJ2-7; D unclear. Germline V gene sequence: CDR1 SQVTM, CDR2 ANQGSEA. The CDR3 is made up of 13 amino acids. V gave up 8 bases and J gave up 3 bases, with 17 bases separating them. CDR3 sequence: CSIVEDQSYEQYF. CDR3 in DNA: TGCAGCATCGTAGAGGACCAGAGCTACGAGCAGTACTTC.